The sequence of this T cell receptor beta chain was determined in a study of blood T cell repertoires in COVID-19. Study-level background: Sites across the United States, Italy and Spain contributed samples from acute and convalescent COVID-19. T cells, B-cell-depleted T cells, or PBMCs supplied cDNA or gDNA.

In the authors' methods: Reference gene primer amplification in the assay estimated nucleated cell counts. Assay: immunoSEQ multiplex PCR; the TCRdb copy retains only in-frame clones and omits some. Clonal size and the V and J genes are those of that table, whereas D and trimming came from the DNA. The table lists more than 200,000 clones, around 87% of them singletons. This clone was picked up one time. Seattle patient enrollment occurred during active infection, with longitudinal follow-up thereafter. What was sequenced was peripheral blood. This TCR was recovered from a woman between 45 and 60 years old with COVID-19, enrolled during active disease.

CDR3 in amino acids: CASSFVYTQYF. For the CDR3, the DNA is TGTGCCAGCAGCTTTGTATATACGCAGTATTTT. V usage is TRBV5-5 and J usage is TRBJ2-3; D call uncertain. Germline CDR1 and CDR2: SGHKS and YYEKEE (reference sequence). V was cut by 2 bases and J by 7 bases, with 5 bases left in between. The CDR3 spans 11 residues.